This TCR beta chain was sequenced in a study of cytomegalovirus exposure and HLA in healthy donors. The study's findings and limits: Many donors carried some public TCRs, although rarity characterized most TCR sequences. Researchers catalogued 150 or so TCR beta chains as cytomegalovirus-associated. The classifier, whose performance was assessed in both the original and validation cohorts, reportedly diagnosed cytomegalovirus status with high specificity and sensitivity.

PCR amplification relied on 60 Vbeta primers (plus 13 Jbeta primers). Clones were sequenced by immunoSEQ multiplex PCR, and TCRdb holds only the in-frame ones, with some missing. The data contain 150,000 to 200,000 clones, about 80% of them singletons. The CDR3 is 18 amino acids. V gave up 2 bases and J gave up 1 base; unmatched junction bases: 6. Germline lookup yields CDR1 SGDLS and CDR2 YYNGEE. Only one count was recorded for this clone. Antigen specificity is unknown. Material for sequencing was PBMCs. The rearrangement uses TRBV9 and TRBJ2-3; 14 positions match TRBD2. This sequence was found in a woman in her forties in good health and CMV-seronegative. CDR3 loop: CASSVGTSGSARTDTQYF. CDR3 nucleotides: TGTGCCAGCAGCGTGGGGACTAGCGGGAGCGCTCGCACAGATACGCAGTATTTT.